This TCR beta chain was captured in a study of cytomegalovirus exposure and HLA in healthy donors. Study in general: Some 200 million T cells yielded some 100 million unique TCR beta sequences, as an earlier analysis found.

Points from the study as a whole: A later analysis appeared to link common viral pathogens to several of the most significant clusters. Across HLA loci, a later analysis found differing TCR association rates, with DRB1 most and HLA-C fewest.

On this clone itself: The target antigen is unknown.

The PCR employed 60 Vbeta primers together with 13 Jbeta primers. The repertoire was sequenced with immunoSEQ multiplex PCR; TCRdb's copy has only in-frame clones and lacks some. The sample lists approximately 200,000 clones, around 75% seen once, with around 3.3% in the top ten. V lost 5 bases to trimming and J lost 4 bases; unmatched junction nucleotides: 6. Germline V CDR1 and CDR2: MNHEY, SMNVEV (reference sequence). This CDR3 spans 16 amino acids. This sequence joins TRBV27 and TRBJ2-5; 14 bases align to TRBD2. The receptor was isolated from a woman aged 25 to 39 in good health and CMV-seropositive. The source material was PBMCs. The CDR3 protein is CASSEGLAGVRETQYF. The CDR3 DNA follows: TGTGCCAGCAGTGAGGGACTAGCGGGAGTACGAGAGACCCAGTACTTC.